Following are 18 T cell receptor beta chains from one sample sequenced in a study of shared clonotypes between healthy human individuals. The data were produced by immunoSEQ multiplex PCR, yet TCRdb's version contains in-frame clones alone and is incomplete. The sample holds about 2.4 million clones, roughly 93% seen once. Sequencing was carried out using naive CD4+ T cells from PBMCs. Subset given: CD45RA+ positively selected. Receptors originate from a man aged 18 to 30 in good health. Some clones in this sample may be carry-over from other donors' samples.

This sequence joins TRBV6-5 and TRBJ1-2; unclear D gene. CDR1 and CDR2 from the germline V gene are MNHEY and SVGAGI. V dropped 0 bases and J dropped 4 bases, with 12 bases sitting between them. The CDR3 has 15 amino acids. This CDR3 is CASSYSASAIYGYTF. CDR3 DNA: TGTGCCAGCAGTTACTCCGCATCGGCGATCTATGGCTACACCTTC.

V and J are TRBV27 and TRBJ2-3, with a weak D call TRBD2 (5 bases). V was trimmed by 6 bases and J by 12 bases, leaving 13 bases between them. CDR3 size: 11 residues. Germline lookup yields CDR1 MNHEY and CDR2 SMNVEV (reference sequence). The CDR3 reads CASSRRGRQYF. The DNA for the CDR3 is TGTGCCAGCAGCCGCCGGGGTAGACAGTATTTT.

For the CDR3, the DNA is TGTGCCAGCAACAAACTAGCGGGAGGACCCGCTGGGAATGAGCAGTTCTTC. Its protein product is CASNKLAGGPAGNEQFF. The genes are TRBV16 and TRBJ2-1; 12 nucleotides match TRBD2. Germline CDR1 reads KGHSY; CDR2 reads FQNENV. The CDR3 length is 17 residues. With V trimmed by 7 bases and J by 7 bases, 14 bases remained unmatched.

The rearrangement uses TRBV5-1 and TRBJ2-7; D is unclear. V gave up 0 bases and J gave up 2 bases, with 9 bases separating them. The CDR3 loop spans 14 amino acids. Germline values: CDR1 SGHRS, CDR2 YFSETQ. DNA for the CDR3: TGCGCCAGCAGCTTGGAGATCTTTGCCTACGAGCAGTACTTC. This sequence encodes CASSLEIFAYEQYF.

J is TRBJ2-7 and V is TRBV16; 8 positions agree with TRBD1. Trimming cost V 1 base and J 3 bases; bases outside gene matches: 5. This CDR3 is 15 amino acids long. Germline V gene lookup returns CDR1 KGHSY and CDR2 FQNENV. The CDR3 is CASSQLPGGGYEQYF. The CDR3 region has the DNA TGTGCCAGCAGCCAATTACCAGGGGGCGGCTACGAGCAGTACTTC.

The chain is built from TRBV9 and TRBJ2-2; perhaps TRBD2 as D (7 bases). V lost 0 bases and J 6 bases, leaving 12 bases between the germline ends. The CDR3 length is 15 residues. CDR1 and CDR2 (germline): SGDLS, YYNGEE. CDR3 region: CASSVGRGGSGELFF. Written as DNA, the CDR3 is TGTGCCAGCAGCGTAGGCAGGGGAGGGTCCGGGGAGCTGTTTTTT.

The chain recombines TRBV19 with TRBJ2-5; the match to TRBD2 covers 10 bases. Trimming at V came to 4 bases and at J to 2 bases, leaving 13 bases not matched to a gene. CDR1 is LNHDA and CDR2 is SQIVND in the germline V gene (reference sequence). The CDR3 is 18 residues long. CDR3 nucleotide sequence: TGTGCCAGTAGTAAGAAGGCGACAAGGACTAGCGGTCAAGAGACCCAGTACTTC. Protein sequence: CASSKKATRTSGQETQYF. The variable domain in full, completed from reference TRBV19 and TRBJ2-5, reads DGGITQSPKYLFRKEGQNVTLSCEQNLNHDAMYWYRQDPGQGLRLIYYSQIVNDFQKGDIAEGYSVSREKKESFPLTVTSAQKNPTAFYLCASSKKATRTSGQETQYFGPGTRLLVL.

The chain carries TRBV7-6 and TRBJ1-2, with 7 bases fitting TRBD1. CDR3 length equals 14 residues. V gave up 5 bases and J gave up 4 bases; unmatched junction bases: 7. Per the germline V gene, CDR1 is SGHVS and CDR2 is FNYEAQ. In nucleotides, the CDR3 is TGTGCCAGCAGCCCACGGGACAGAATCTATGGCTACACCTTC. As protein: CASSPRDRIYGYTF.

V gene TRBV27 combines with J gene TRBJ2-7; D is undetermined. V was shortened by 7 bases and J by 4 bases, with 11 bases between the two germline ends. CDR3 length: 12 amino acids. CDR1 MNHEY and CDR2 SMNVEV come from the germline V gene (reference sequence). The CDR3 spells CASTRMEYEQYF. The CDR3 DNA follows: TGTGCCAGCACCCGCATGGAGTACGAGCAGTACTTC.

A single count supports this clone. The rearrangement links TRBV5-5 to TRBJ2-3; 9 bases are shared with TRBD2. The germline gives CDR1 SGHKS, CDR2 YYEKEE (reference sequence). This CDR3 contains 16 residues. Trimming at V came to 2 bases and at J to 0 bases, leaving 4 bases not matched to a gene. CDR3 region: CASSFGLALSTDTQYF. In nucleotides, the CDR3 is TGTGCCAGCAGCTTCGGACTAGCGCTAAGCACAGATACGCAGTATTTT.

The rearrangement joins TRBV19 to TRBJ2-1, with a possible D match to TRBD2 (6 bases). This CDR3 contains 14 residues. Germline V gene data show CDR1 as LNHDA and CDR2 as SQIVND (reference sequence). The V end lost 3 bases, the J end lost 7 bases, and 13 bases lay between the germline ends. CDR3 amino acids: CASSIGPSANEQFF. DNA for the CDR3: TGTGCCAGTAGTATTGGGCCTAGCGCGAATGAGCAGTTCTTC.

V usage is TRBV14 and J usage is TRBJ1-4; D remains unclear. Germline V lookup: CDR1 SGHDN, CDR2 FVKESK. The CDR3 contains 13 residues. Trimming stripped 2 bases from V and 10 bases from J, with 11 bases between. The CDR3 nucleotides read TGTGCCAGCAGCCAAATGGTGGGGAGAAAACTGTTTTTT. The encoded protein is CASSQMVGRKLFF.

The CDR3 nucleotides read TGTGCCAGCAGTGTTTTCCGGGATACGGAGACCCAGTACTTC. Translating it yields CASSVFRDTETQYF. The chain uses TRBV6-1 and TRBJ2-5; maybe TRBD2 (5 bases). The CDR3 covers 14 residues. The V end lost 4 bases, the J end lost 5 bases, and 14 bases lay between the germline ends. Per the germline V gene, CDR1 is MNHNS and CDR2 is SASEGT.

The chain carries TRBV27 and TRBJ2-1; 8 bases line up with TRBD2. V lost 0 bases to trimming and J lost 3 bases; unmatched junction nucleotides: 4. The CDR3 runs 16 residues. CDR1 MNHEY and CDR2 SMNVEV come from the germline V gene (reference sequence). CDR3 sequence: CASSLSTGTSYNEQFF. The CDR3 bases are TGTGCCAGCAGTTTATCGACCGGGACTAGCTACAATGAGCAGTTCTTC.

The chain is built from TRBV2 and TRBJ2-1; 9 bases are a match to TRBD2. Per germline, CDR1 SNHLY and CDR2 FYNNEI. The CDR3 is made up of 16 amino acids. V lost 6 bases to trimming and J lost 7 bases; unmatched junction nucleotides: 13. The DNA of the CDR3 is TGTGCCAGCAGCTTGCGTTCCCTAGCGGGGCGTAATGAGCAGTTCTTC. It yields the protein CASSLRSLAGRNEQFF.

The chain is built from TRBV5-8 and TRBJ2-1, with TRBD2 as a possible D gene (5 bases). The germline V gene encodes CDR1 SGHTS and CDR2 YDEGEE. The CDR3 is 16 amino acids. Trimming left V 2 bases short and J 7 bases short, with 19 bases between. The CDR3 here is CASSFGGARVWNEQFF. The CDR3 DNA reads as TGTGCCAGCAGCTTCGGTGGCGCGAGGGTCTGGAATGAGCAGTTCTTC. Looking up the rest from reference TRBV5-8 and TRBJ2-1 gives the full variable domain: EAGVTQSPTHLIKTRGQQATLRCSPISGHTSVYWYQQALGLGLQFLLWYDEGEERNRGNFPPRFSGRQFPNYSSELNVNALELEDSALYLCASSFGGARVWNEQFFGPGTRLTVL.

Of note for this clone: Other DNA variants within this sample encode the same CDR3. V and J are TRBV5-4 and TRBJ1-1; no clear D gene. The CDR3 is made up of 12 amino acids. Germline loops: CDR1 SGHNT, CDR2 YYREEE (reference sequence). V was shortened by 2 bases and J by 4 bases, with 6 bases between the two germline ends. This chain's CDR3 is CASSLTSTEAFF. Here the CDR3 DNA reads TGTGCCAGCAGCTTAACCAGCACTGAAGCTTTCTTT. Filled out from reference TRBV5-4 and TRBJ1-1, the complete variable domain reads ETGVTQSPTHLIKTRGQQVTLRCSSQSGHNTVSWYQQALGQGPQFIFQYYREEENGRGNFPPRFSGLQFPNYSSELNVNALELDDSALYLCASSLTSTEAFFGQGTRLTVV.

The chain couples TRBV7-9 to TRBJ2-1; TRBD1 agrees at 7 bases. Trimming took 5 bases from V and 15 from J; bases not matched to a gene: 25. CDR3 length equals 17 residues. CDR1 and CDR2 from the germline V gene are SEHNR and FQNEAQ (reference sequence). This CDR3 is CASSKGGLNLRDGFAFF. CDR3 sequence (DNA): TGTGCCAGCAGCAAAGGGGGCTTAAATCTACGGGATGGGTTCGCGTTCTTC.